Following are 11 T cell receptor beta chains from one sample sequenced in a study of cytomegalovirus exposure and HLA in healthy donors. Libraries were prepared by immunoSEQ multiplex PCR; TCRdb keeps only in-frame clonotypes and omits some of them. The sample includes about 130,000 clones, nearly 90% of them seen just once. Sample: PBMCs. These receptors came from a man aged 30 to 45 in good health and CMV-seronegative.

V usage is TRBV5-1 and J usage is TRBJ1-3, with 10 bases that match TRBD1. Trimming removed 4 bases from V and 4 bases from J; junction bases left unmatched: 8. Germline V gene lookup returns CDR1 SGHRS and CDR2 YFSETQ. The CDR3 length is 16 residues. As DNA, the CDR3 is TGCGCCAGCAGCCTCGCGGGACAGGGGTACGGAAACACCATATATTTT. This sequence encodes CASSLAGQGYGNTIYF.

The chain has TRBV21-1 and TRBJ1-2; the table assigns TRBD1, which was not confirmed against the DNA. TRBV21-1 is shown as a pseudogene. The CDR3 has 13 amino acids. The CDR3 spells CASSSEQGGGYTF. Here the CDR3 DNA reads TGTGCCAGCAGCAGCGAACAGGGGGGAGGCTACACCTTC.

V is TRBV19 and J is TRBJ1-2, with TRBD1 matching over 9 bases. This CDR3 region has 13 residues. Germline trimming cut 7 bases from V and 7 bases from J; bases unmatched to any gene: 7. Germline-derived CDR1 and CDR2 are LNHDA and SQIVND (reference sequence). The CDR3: CASNPWDRAGYTF. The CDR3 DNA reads TGTGCCAGTAACCCCTGGGACAGGGCTGGCTACACCTTC.

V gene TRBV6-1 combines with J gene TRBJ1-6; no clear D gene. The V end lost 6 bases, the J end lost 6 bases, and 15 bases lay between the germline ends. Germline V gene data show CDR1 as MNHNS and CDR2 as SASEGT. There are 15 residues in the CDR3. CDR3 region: CASRLEANSNSPLHF. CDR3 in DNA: TGTGCCAGCAGGCTCGAGGCAAATAGTAATTCACCCCTCCACTTT.

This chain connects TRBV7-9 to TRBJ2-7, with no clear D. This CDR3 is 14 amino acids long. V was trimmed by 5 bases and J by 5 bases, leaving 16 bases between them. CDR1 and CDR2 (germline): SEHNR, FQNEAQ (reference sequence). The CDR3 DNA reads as TGTGCCAGCAGCCCAACTTACCTCCCCCACGAGCAGTACTTC. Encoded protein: CASSPTYLPHEQYF.

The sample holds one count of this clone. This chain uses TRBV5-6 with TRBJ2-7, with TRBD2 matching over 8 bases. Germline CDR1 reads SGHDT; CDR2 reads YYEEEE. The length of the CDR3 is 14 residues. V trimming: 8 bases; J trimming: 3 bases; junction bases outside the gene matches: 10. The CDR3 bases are TGTGCCAGTACAACGGGACTAGGGGTCTACGAGCAGTACTTC. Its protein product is CASTTGLGVYEQYF.

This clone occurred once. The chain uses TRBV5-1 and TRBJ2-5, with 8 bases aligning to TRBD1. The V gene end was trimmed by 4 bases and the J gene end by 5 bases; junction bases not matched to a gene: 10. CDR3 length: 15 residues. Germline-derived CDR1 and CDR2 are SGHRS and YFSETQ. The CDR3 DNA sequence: TGCGCCAGCAGCACAGGACAGGGACTCATGGAGACCCAGTACTTC. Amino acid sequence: CASSTGQGLMETQYF.

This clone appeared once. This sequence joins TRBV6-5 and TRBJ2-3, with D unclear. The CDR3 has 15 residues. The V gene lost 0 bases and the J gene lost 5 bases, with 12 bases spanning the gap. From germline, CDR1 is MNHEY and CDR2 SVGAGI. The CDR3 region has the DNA TGTGCCAGCAGTTACTCCGGAGTTGGGTTAGATACGCAGTATTTT. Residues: CASSYSGVGLDTQYF.

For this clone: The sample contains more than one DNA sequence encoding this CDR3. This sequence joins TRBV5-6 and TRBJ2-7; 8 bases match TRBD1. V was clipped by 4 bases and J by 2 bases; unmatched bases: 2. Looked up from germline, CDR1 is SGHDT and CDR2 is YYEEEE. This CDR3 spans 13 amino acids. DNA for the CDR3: TGTGCCAGCAGCCGGGACAGGACCTACGAGCAGTACTTC. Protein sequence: CASSRDRTYEQYF.

The CDR3 protein is CASSPGGGGGREQYF. In DNA form, the CDR3 reads TGTGCCAGCAGTCCCGGTGGGGGGGGTGGACGCGAGCAGTACTTC. The genes are TRBV28 and TRBJ2-7; 7 nucleotides match TRBD2. The CDR3 loop spans 15 amino acids. Germline CDR1 reads MDHEN; CDR2 reads SYDVKM. Losses at the gene ends were 5 bases for V and 6 bases for J; bases not matched to a gene: 13.

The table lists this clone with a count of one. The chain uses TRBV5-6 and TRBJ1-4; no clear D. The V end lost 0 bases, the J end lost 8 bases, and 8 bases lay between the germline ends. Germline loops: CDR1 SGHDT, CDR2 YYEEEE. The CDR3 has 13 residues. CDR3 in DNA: TGTGCCAGCAGCTTGGAACGGTCAGAAAAACTGTTTTTT. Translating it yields CASSLERSEKLFF.